Each of the 15 T cell receptor beta chains below was sequenced from the same sample in a study of CD8 T cells in Susac syndrome. 0.5 to 1 ug RNA was reverse transcribed with random hexamers. TCRdb itself ran the immunoSEQ multiplex PCR reads through MiXCR, one entry per CDR3 protein. The top ten clones hold about 0.14% of a sample with 71,000 or so distinct CDR3 sequences, just over 90% of them seen once. Sequencing was done on a sample of CD4+ T cells from PBMCs. The receptors were sampled from a human donor with Susac syndrome.

This rearrangement joins TRBV6-2 or TRBV6-3 to TRBJ2-7, with 8 positions matching TRBD1. The junction had 7 bases not matched to a gene; V was cut back by 6 bases and J by 6 bases. CDR1 is MNHEY, CDR2 SVGEGT, per germline. The CDR3 covers 13 residues. Here the CDR3 DNA reads TGTGCCAGCAGATTGACAGGGGCAGTCGAGCAGTACTTC. It yields the protein CASRLTGAVEQYF.

J is TRBJ2-1 and V is TRBV4-1; tentatively, D is TRBD2 (5 bases). The length of the CDR3 is 14 residues. Trimming removed 7 bases at V and 6 bases at J, with 16 bases between. Germline loops: CDR1 MGHRA, CDR2 YSYEKL. The CDR3 bases are TGCGCCAGCATGGATCGGTACGGGGTCAATGAGCAGTTCTTC. Protein: CASMDRYGVNEQFF.

V and J are TRBV9 and TRBJ1-1, with D uncertain. CDR1 and CDR2 from the germline V gene are SGDLS and YYNGEE. The ends were cut back, 5 bases at V and 1 base at J, with 12 bases in the middle. The CDR3 contains 14 residues. The CDR3 here is CASSGHLGNTEAFF. CDR3 in DNA: TGTGCCAGCAGTGGCCACTTGGGGAACACTGAAGCTTTCTTT.

This clonotype was found once. The chain has TRBV18 and TRBJ1-2, with D possibly being TRBD1 (5 bases). V was shortened by 3 bases and J by 7 bases, with 12 bases between the two germline ends. Germline CDR1 is KGHSH and CDR2 is LQKENI. The CDR3 extends over 13 amino acids. CDR3 DNA sequence: TGTGCCAGCTCACCGGGGCAGTCGGTTGGCTACACCTTC. Translating it yields CASSPGQSVGYTF.

The chain couples TRBV12-5 to TRBJ2-3; D is ambiguous. Germline CDR1 and CDR2: LGHNT and FRNRAP. The CDR3 is made up of 13 amino acids. The V end was cut by 6 bases, the J end by 4 bases, with 11 bases between. The CDR3 nucleotides read TGTGCTAGTGGCTCCCCCTTTTCAGATACGCAGTATTTT. Residues: CASGSPFSDTQYF.

V and J are TRBV24-1 and TRBJ2-7; D remains ambiguous. V lost 5 bases to trimming and J lost 2 bases, with 9 bases between them. The CDR3 length is 13 residues. Germline V CDR1 and CDR2: KGHDR, SFDVKD. In nucleotides, the CDR3 is TGTGCCACCAGTGCCTCGGACGCCTACGAGCAGTACTTC. This codes for CATSASDAYEQYF.

The genes are TRBV7-9 and TRBJ1-6, with 7 bases fitting TRBD1. The CDR3 length is 16 residues. V shed 5 bases and J 6 bases; nucleotides not matched to a gene: 10. Germline CDR1 and CDR2: SEHNR and FQNEAQ (reference sequence). The CDR3 DNA reads as TGTGCCAGCAGCCCCGGGACAGCCGGGGGTAATTCACCCCTCCACTTT. It specifies CASSPGTAGGNSPLHF.

This chain connects TRBV3-1 to TRBJ2-7; D remains unclear. The CDR3 spans 15 residues. V dropped 1 base and J dropped 4 bases, with 14 bases sitting between them. From germline, CDR1 is LGHDT and CDR2 YNNKEL (reference sequence). The CDR3 region is CASSQVMVRPYEQYF. The CDR3 DNA follows: TGTGCCAGCAGCCAAGTAATGGTGAGACCTTACGAGCAGTACTTC.

A remark on this clonotype: Mismatch with germline at one junction end may stem from a read error. The chain joins TRBV19 to TRBJ2-7; D may correspond to TRBD1 or TRBD2 (5 bases each). Germline V gene sequence: CDR1 LNHDA, CDR2 SQIVND (reference sequence). This CDR3 is 15 amino acids long. The CDR3 protein is CASSIDRSGTGGQRF. The DNA of the CDR3 is TGTGCCAGTAGTATAGATCGGTCCGGGACCGGCGGTCAAAGGTTC.

This clonotype was seen just once. The gene calls are TRBV6-2 or TRBV6-3 and TRBJ1-1; possible D gene TRBD1, 6 bases. The CDR3 consists of 14 residues. V lost 6 bases, J lost 11 bases, and 22 bases lay in between. The V gene's germline CDR1 is MNHEY and CDR2 SVGEGT. The CDR3, as DNA: TGTGCCAGCAGGCCCGGGACACCGGGCGTATGGGCTTTCTTT. This gives the protein CASRPGTPGVWAFF.

This chain's CDR3 is CASSLGPPEETQYF. The CDR3 bases are TGCGCCAGCAGCTTAGGGCCCCCTGAAGAGACCCAGTACTTC. This sequence joins TRBV5-1 and TRBJ2-5; no reliable D call. Germline loops: CDR1 SGHRS, CDR2 YFSETQ. CDR3 length: 14 amino acids. The V and J ends lost 2 bases and 3 bases respectively, with 11 bases between them.

V and J are TRBV6-8 and TRBJ1-2; a possible D gene is TRBD1 (5 bases). Germline assignment: CDR1 MNHGY and CDR2 SAAAGT. V was trimmed by 0 bases and J by 0 bases, leaving 17 bases between them. The CDR3 has 18 amino acids. CDR3 region: CASSYSNSTGTSNYGYTF. CDR3 coding DNA: TGTGCCAGCAGTTACTCGAATAGTACGGGGACTTCTAACTATGGCTACACCTTC.

V and J are TRBV15 and TRBJ1-5, with a weak D call TRBD1 (5 bases). Per the germline V gene, CDR1 is LNHNV and CDR2 is YYDKDF (reference sequence). This CDR3 region has 14 residues. V dropped 5 bases and J dropped 7 bases, with 15 bases sitting between them. In DNA, the CDR3 is TGTGCCACCAGCTTCCAGGGAATGGGGCAGCCCCAGCATTTT. Encoded protein: CATSFQGMGQPQHF.

This clonotype was seen only a few times. The gene calls are TRBV7-2 and TRBJ2-5; 12 bases agree with TRBD2. Trimming removed 0 bases from V and 5 bases from J; junction bases left unmatched: 4. The CDR3 runs to 16 residues. Germline V gene data show CDR1 as SGHTA and CDR2 as FQGNSA. CDR3 in amino acids: CASSLALAGGTETQYF. The CDR3 DNA sequence: TGTGCCAGCAGCTTAGCCCTAGCGGGGGGGACGGAGACCCAGTACTTC.

The V and J genes are TRBV20-1 and TRBJ2-1, with TRBD1 identical over 9 bases. The CDR3 totals 17 residues. The V and J ends lost 0 bases and 0 bases, in that order; junction bases with no gene match: 6. Germline CDR1 reads DFQATT; CDR2 reads SNEGSKA (reference sequence). CDR3 in DNA: TGCAGTGCTAGAGATTCGGGACAGGGCGGCTCCTACAATGAGCAGTTCTTC. Its protein product is CSARDSGQGGSYNEQFF.